Listed below are T cell receptor beta chains from one sample, sequenced in a study of T cell responses to AZD1222 COVID-19 vaccine. Only in-frame clones appear in the TCRdb table, and some are missing; sequencing was by immunoSEQ multiplex PCR. The sample has roughly 190,000 clones, roughly 90% seen once. The specimen was peripheral blood, collected 28 days after the second AZD1222 dose. Receptor source: an adult who received the AZD1222 COVID-19 vaccine. Both conserved end residues are part of each CDR3. The order of the fields is CDR3 DNA, CDR3 protein, D gene, J gene, CDR3 length, V gene, clone size. The D gene is left open where the match is weak. Clone size is stated in some rows and not others, as once, few, many or a class when expanded.

CDR3 DNA: TGTGCCAGCACTAAGGCCCCGCCGGGCACCGGGGAGCTGTTTTTT
CDR3 protein: CASTKAPPGTGELFF
D gene: .
J gene: TRBJ2-2
CDR3 length: 15
V gene: TRBV6-5
clone size: .

CDR3 DNA: TGTGCCAGCAATGAACGTTATAGCAATCAGCCCCAGCATTTT
CDR3 protein: CASNERYSNQPQHF
D gene: .
J gene: TRBJ1-5
CDR3 length: 14
V gene: TRBV2
clone size: .

CDR3 DNA: TGTGCCAGTAGTCGGGTAGCGGGGGGCGCGGCGGATACGCAGTATTTT
CDR3 protein: CASSRVAGGAADTQYF
D gene: TRBD2
J gene: TRBJ2-3
CDR3 length: 16
V gene: TRBV19
clone size: .

CDR3 DNA: TGTGCCAGCAGCCAACGGGGACTTTCAGGTCCAAAGGGGGATGGCTACACCTTC
CDR3 protein: CASSQRGLSGPKGDGYTF
D gene: .
J gene: TRBJ1-2
CDR3 length: 18
V gene: TRBV3-1/TRBV3-2
clone size: .

CDR3 DNA: TGTGCCAGTAGTATGGGGATCTTAGGGGCCTACAATGAGCAGTTCTTC
CDR3 protein: CASSMGILGAYNEQFF
D gene: .
J gene: TRBJ2-1
CDR3 length: 16
V gene: TRBV19
clone size: .

CDR3 DNA: TGTGCCTGGACCCCATGGCAGGGCGATCAGCCCCAGCATTTT
CDR3 protein: CAWTPWQGDQPQHF
D gene: .
J gene: TRBJ1-5
CDR3 length: 14
V gene: TRBV30
clone size: .

CDR3 DNA: TGTGCCTGGGAGGGGGGAACTGAAGCTTTCTTT
CDR3 protein: CAWEGGTEAFF
D gene: .
J gene: TRBJ1-1
CDR3 length: 11
V gene: TRBV30
clone size: .

CDR3 DNA: TGTGCCTGGACCCCTGGGACAAGCTCCTACAATGAGCAGTTCTTC
CDR3 protein: CAWTPGTSSYNEQFF
D gene: .
J gene: TRBJ2-1
CDR3 length: 15
V gene: TRBV30
clone size: .

CDR3 DNA: TGTGCCACCCCTGGATGGGGGAAGGACTCCTACGAGCAGTACTTC
CDR3 protein: CATPGWGKDSYEQYF
D gene: .
J gene: TRBJ2-7
CDR3 length: 15
V gene: TRBV24-1
clone size: once

CDR3 DNA: TGTGCCAGCAGCCCCGGGGGAGCGGGAGGACCCTACAATGAGCAGTTCTTC
CDR3 protein: CASSPGGAGGPYNEQFF
D gene: TRBD2
J gene: TRBJ2-1
CDR3 length: 17
V gene: TRBV9
clone size: .

CDR3 DNA: TGTGCCAGCACCCATGGGCGACCCTACGAGCAGTACTTC
CDR3 protein: CASTHGRPYEQYF
D gene: .
J gene: TRBJ2-7
CDR3 length: 13
V gene: TRBV11-2
clone size: .

CDR3 DNA: TGTGCCAGCTCACTGACCGGGACTAGCGGGGGGGCAGGTTACGAGCAGTACTTC
CDR3 protein: CASSLTGTSGGAGYEQYF
D gene: TRBD2
J gene: TRBJ2-7
CDR3 length: 18
V gene: TRBV18
clone size: .

CDR3 DNA: TGTGCCAGCAGGGTCCTACCGGGACAGGGTTCTGAAGCTTTCTTT
CDR3 protein: CASRVLPGQGSEAFF
D gene: TRBD1
J gene: TRBJ1-1
CDR3 length: 15
V gene: TRBV6-5
clone size: .

CDR3 DNA: TGTGCCAGCAGCGTAGATGGCGGGAATTCACCCCTCCACTTT
CDR3 protein: CASSVDGGNSPLHF
D gene: .
J gene: TRBJ1-6
CDR3 length: 14
V gene: TRBV9
clone size: .

CDR3 DNA: TGTGCCAGCACCTTGAGCAGGGATTATTCACCCCTCCACTTT
CDR3 protein: CASTLSRDYSPLHF
D gene: .
J gene: TRBJ1-6
CDR3 length: 14
V gene: TRBV6-5
clone size: .

CDR3 DNA: TGTGCCAGCAGTGAAGCCCGGCTGGGAGGGAATCAGCCCCAGCATTTT
CDR3 protein: CASSEARLGGNQPQHF
D gene: .
J gene: TRBJ1-5
CDR3 length: 16
V gene: TRBV6-1
clone size: .

CDR3 DNA: TGTGCCAGCGTCCGGGACGGTAGCAATCAGCCCCAGCATTTT
CDR3 protein: CASVRDGSNQPQHF
D gene: .
J gene: TRBJ1-5
CDR3 length: 14
V gene: TRBV6-5
clone size: once

CDR3 DNA: TGTGCCAGCAGTATCAACAGGGTGGAAGAGCAGTACTTC
CDR3 protein: CASSINRVEEQYF
D gene: .
J gene: TRBJ2-7
CDR3 length: 13
V gene: TRBV6-5
clone size: once

CDR3 DNA: TGCGCCAGCAGCTTGGTGCAGGGGGGGCAGTTCTTC
CDR3 protein: CASSLVQGGQFF
D gene: .
J gene: TRBJ2-1
CDR3 length: 12
V gene: TRBV5-1
clone size: .

CDR3 DNA: TGTGCCAGCAGCGTGGACAGGGGGTATGGCTACACCTTC
CDR3 protein: CASSVDRGYGYTF
D gene: TRBD1
J gene: TRBJ1-2
CDR3 length: 13
V gene: TRBV5-4
clone size: .

CDR3 DNA: TGTGCCACGAGTAGCGGGAGGAATGAGCAGTTCTTC
CDR3 protein: CATSSGRNEQFF
D gene: TRBD2
J gene: TRBJ2-1
CDR3 length: 12
V gene: TRBV15
clone size: .

CDR3 DNA: TGTGCCAGCAGCTTCCCCGGGCGGTCGAACACTGAAGCTTTCTTT
CDR3 protein: CASSFPGRSNTEAFF
D gene: .
J gene: TRBJ1-1
CDR3 length: 15
V gene: TRBV11-1
clone size: .

CDR3 DNA: TGCGCCAGCAGCGGGACGGGACAGGGCACAGATACGCAGTATTTT
CDR3 protein: CASSGTGQGTDTQYF
D gene: TRBD1
J gene: TRBJ2-3
CDR3 length: 15
V gene: TRBV5-1
clone size: .

CDR3 DNA: TGTGCCAGCTTTACCCCCGGGACACCGAATCAGCCCCAGCATTTT
CDR3 protein: CASFTPGTPNQPQHF
D gene: .
J gene: TRBJ1-5
CDR3 length: 15
V gene: TRBV28
clone size: .

CDR3 DNA: TGCGCCAGCAGCGTTGTGGGCACTGAAGCTTTCTTT
CDR3 protein: CASSVVGTEAFF
D gene: .
J gene: TRBJ1-1
CDR3 length: 12
V gene: TRBV5-1
clone size: once

CDR3 DNA: TGTGCCAGCAGTTTCGCTTTTGGGAAGGACTACGAGCAGTACTTC
CDR3 protein: CASSFAFGKDYEQYF
D gene: .
J gene: TRBJ2-7
CDR3 length: 15
V gene: TRBV27
clone size: .

CDR3 DNA: TGTGCCAGCAGTTACTCTAGCAGCTCCTACAATGAGCAGTTCTTC
CDR3 protein: CASSYSSSSYNEQFF
D gene: .
J gene: TRBJ2-1
CDR3 length: 15
V gene: TRBV6-5
clone size: .

CDR3 DNA: TGTGCCAGCAGTTGGCACCGGGACAATGAGCAGTTCTTC
CDR3 protein: CASSWHRDNEQFF
D gene: .
J gene: TRBJ2-1
CDR3 length: 13
V gene: TRBV27
clone size: .

CDR3 DNA: TGTGCCAGCAGTTACGGTCCTGAGGGAGAGCCCAGGATCAATCAGCCCCAGCATTTT
CDR3 protein: CASSYGPEGEPRINQPQHF
D gene: .
J gene: TRBJ1-5
CDR3 length: 19
V gene: TRBV6-7
clone size: few

CDR3 DNA: TGCAGCGTTTTTCCCGCCGGGACTGAAGCTTTCTTT
CDR3 protein: CSVFPAGTEAFF
D gene: .
J gene: TRBJ1-1
CDR3 length: 12
V gene: TRBV29-1
clone size: .

CDR3 DNA: TGTGCCAGCAGCTTAATTAGCGGGAGGCTCGGCGAGCAGTACTTC
CDR3 protein: CASSLISGRLGEQYF
D gene: TRBD2
J gene: TRBJ2-7
CDR3 length: 15
V gene: TRBV7-2
clone size: .

CDR3 DNA: TGTGCCAGCAGCTTAGCGCCCGGACAGGGGAACTATGGCTACACCTTC
CDR3 protein: CASSLAPGQGNYGYTF
D gene: TRBD1
J gene: TRBJ1-2
CDR3 length: 16
V gene: TRBV11-1
clone size: .

CDR3 DNA: TGTGCCAGCAGTGTCGGGGGAGAAGACACCATATATTTT
CDR3 protein: CASSVGGEDTIYF
D gene: .
J gene: TRBJ1-3
CDR3 length: 13
V gene: TRBV2
clone size: .

CDR3 DNA: TGTGCCAGCAGTTTAAGGGCCCCGGACAGGGGAAATTCACCCCTCCACTTT
CDR3 protein: CASSLRAPDRGNSPLHF
D gene: TRBD1
J gene: TRBJ1-6
CDR3 length: 17
V gene: TRBV27
clone size: .

CDR3 DNA: TGTGCCAGCAGCGGAGGACTGACTAGCAATCAGCCCCAGCATTTT
CDR3 protein: CASSGGLTSNQPQHF
D gene: .
J gene: TRBJ1-5
CDR3 length: 15
V gene: TRBV9
clone size: .

CDR3 DNA: TGTGCCAGCAGCTTAGGGGGAACCCAGAACACTGAAGCTTTCTTT
CDR3 protein: CASSLGGTQNTEAFF
D gene: .
J gene: TRBJ1-1
CDR3 length: 15
V gene: TRBV7-3
clone size: .

CDR3 DNA: TGTGCCAGCAGCCAAGATTGGGGTGCGGGAGGCGGGACCAAAAACATTCAGTACTTC
CDR3 protein: CASSQDWGAGGGTKNIQYF
D gene: TRBD2
J gene: TRBJ2-4
CDR3 length: 19
V gene: TRBV3-1/TRBV3-2
clone size: once

CDR3 DNA: TGTGCCAGCAGCGCTCAATTAATGGGGGGGGAGACCCAGTACTTC
CDR3 protein: CASSAQLMGGETQYF
D gene: TRBD2
J gene: TRBJ2-5
CDR3 length: 15
V gene: TRBV7-2
clone size: .

CDR3 DNA: TGTGCCAGTAGTATCCAAACAGGCCTTGCCTACGAGCAGTACTTC
CDR3 protein: CASSIQTGLAYEQYF
D gene: .
J gene: TRBJ2-7
CDR3 length: 15
V gene: TRBV19
clone size: .

CDR3 DNA: TGTGCCAGCAGTTCGGGGCCGGGGGGTGCAGACGAGCAGTACTTC
CDR3 protein: CASSSGPGGADEQYF
D gene: TRBD2
J gene: TRBJ2-7
CDR3 length: 15
V gene: TRBV6-2/TRBV6-3
clone size: once

CDR3 DNA: TGTGCCAGCAGCTTAGGGGGACTAGCGGGGCACGAGCAGTACTTC
CDR3 protein: CASSLGGLAGHEQYF
D gene: TRBD2
J gene: TRBJ2-7
CDR3 length: 15
V gene: TRBV7-2
clone size: .

CDR3 DNA: TGTGCCAGCAGCGCACTTCGGAGCTCCTACAATGAGCAGTTCTTC
CDR3 protein: CASSALRSSYNEQFF
D gene: .
J gene: TRBJ2-1
CDR3 length: 15
V gene: TRBV27
clone size: .

CDR3 DNA: TGTGCCAGCAGTATTTTGCATCAGCCCCAGCATTTT
CDR3 protein: CASSILHQPQHF
D gene: .
J gene: TRBJ1-5
CDR3 length: 12
V gene: TRBV12-3/TRBV12-4
clone size: .

CDR3 DNA: TGTGCCAGCAGCCAAGATTACCAGGTGGGCCACGAGCAGTACTTC
CDR3 protein: CASSQDYQVGHEQYF
D gene: .
J gene: TRBJ2-7
CDR3 length: 15
V gene: TRBV4-2
clone size: .

CDR3 DNA: TGTGCCATCAGACAGGGTTTTGGTCAGCCCCAGCATTTT
CDR3 protein: CAIRQGFGQPQHF
D gene: TRBD1
J gene: TRBJ1-5
CDR3 length: 13
V gene: TRBV12-3/TRBV12-4
clone size: .

CDR3 DNA: TGTGCCAGCAGCCCGGGGGGATCTAACACAGATACGCAGTATTTT
CDR3 protein: CASSPGGSNTDTQYF
D gene: TRBD2
J gene: TRBJ2-3
CDR3 length: 15
V gene: TRBV3-1/TRBV3-2
clone size: .

CDR3 DNA: TGTGCCAGCTCCCGGACAGGGACCTATGGCTACACCTTC
CDR3 protein: CASSRTGTYGYTF
D gene: TRBD1
J gene: TRBJ1-2
CDR3 length: 13
V gene: TRBV6-4
clone size: once

CDR3 DNA: TGTGCCAGCAGTTACTCTTGGGACAGCTACTATGGCTACACCTTC
CDR3 protein: CASSYSWDSYYGYTF
D gene: TRBD1
J gene: TRBJ1-2
CDR3 length: 15
V gene: TRBV6-5
clone size: .

CDR3 DNA: TGTGCCAGTAGTATCGGAGGAGGGATAGGCAATGAGCAGTTCTTC
CDR3 protein: CASSIGGGIGNEQFF
D gene: .
J gene: TRBJ2-1
CDR3 length: 15
V gene: TRBV19
clone size: .

CDR3 DNA: TGTGCCAGCAGTCAAAGACAGGGGTCTGGAAACACCATATATTTT
CDR3 protein: CASSQRQGSGNTIYF
D gene: TRBD1
J gene: TRBJ1-3
CDR3 length: 15
V gene: TRBV7-6
clone size: .

CDR3 DNA: TGTGCCAGCAGCTTAGAACAGGGCGCCAACTACGAGCAGTACTTC
CDR3 protein: CASSLEQGANYEQYF
D gene: .
J gene: TRBJ2-7
CDR3 length: 15
V gene: TRBV11-2
clone size: .

CDR3 DNA: TGCGCCAGCAGCTTGAGCGGGAGTATCGACTCCTACGAGCAGTACTTC
CDR3 protein: CASSLSGSIDSYEQYF
D gene: TRBD2
J gene: TRBJ2-7
CDR3 length: 16
V gene: TRBV5-1
clone size: .

CDR3 DNA: TGTGCCAGCTCACTAATTACCGGGGCAAACACCGGGGAGCTGTTTTTT
CDR3 protein: CASSLITGANTGELFF
D gene: .
J gene: TRBJ2-2
CDR3 length: 16
V gene: TRBV18
clone size: .

CDR3 DNA: TGTGCCAGCAGTGAAGGGGGGGCGCTTAATGAAAAACTGTTTTTT
CDR3 protein: CASSEGGALNEKLFF
D gene: .
J gene: TRBJ1-4
CDR3 length: 15
V gene: TRBV6-1
clone size: .

CDR3 DNA: TGTGCCAGCAGAGAGGGACAACCGAACACTGAAGCTTTCTTT
CDR3 protein: CASREGQPNTEAFF
D gene: .
J gene: TRBJ1-1
CDR3 length: 14
V gene: TRBV6-5
clone size: .

CDR3 DNA: TGTGCCATCAGTGAGGGACAGGCCTATGGCTACACCTTC
CDR3 protein: CAISEGQAYGYTF
D gene: TRBD1
J gene: TRBJ1-2
CDR3 length: 13
V gene: TRBV10-3
clone size: .

CDR3 DNA: TGCAGCGTTTCAACTGGACAGTCTTTCTATGGCTACACCTTC
CDR3 protein: CSVSTGQSFYGYTF
D gene: .
J gene: TRBJ1-2
CDR3 length: 14
V gene: TRBV29-1
clone size: .